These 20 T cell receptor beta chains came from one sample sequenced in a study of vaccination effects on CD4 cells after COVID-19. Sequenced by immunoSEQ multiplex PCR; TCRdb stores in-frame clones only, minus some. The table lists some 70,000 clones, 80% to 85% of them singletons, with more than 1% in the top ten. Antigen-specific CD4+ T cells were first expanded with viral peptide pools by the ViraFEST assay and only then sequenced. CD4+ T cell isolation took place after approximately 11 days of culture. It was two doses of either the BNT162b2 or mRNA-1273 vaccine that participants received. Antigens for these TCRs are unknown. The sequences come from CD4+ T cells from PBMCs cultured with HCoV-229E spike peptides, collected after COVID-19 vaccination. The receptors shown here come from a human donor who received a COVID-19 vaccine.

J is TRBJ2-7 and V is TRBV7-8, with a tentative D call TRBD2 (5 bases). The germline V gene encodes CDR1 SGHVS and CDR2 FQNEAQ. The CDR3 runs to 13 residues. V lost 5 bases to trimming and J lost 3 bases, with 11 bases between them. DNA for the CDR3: TGTGCCAGCAGCCTGAACGCGGGCTACGAGCAGTACGTC. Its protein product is CASSLNAGYEQYV.

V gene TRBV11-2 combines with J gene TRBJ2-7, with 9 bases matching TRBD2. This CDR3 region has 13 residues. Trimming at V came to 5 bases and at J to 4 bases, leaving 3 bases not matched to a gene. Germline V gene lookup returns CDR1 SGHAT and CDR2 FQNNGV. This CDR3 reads CASSATSGYEQYV. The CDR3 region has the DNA TGTGCCAGCAGCGCGACTAGCGGTTACGAGCAGTACGTC.

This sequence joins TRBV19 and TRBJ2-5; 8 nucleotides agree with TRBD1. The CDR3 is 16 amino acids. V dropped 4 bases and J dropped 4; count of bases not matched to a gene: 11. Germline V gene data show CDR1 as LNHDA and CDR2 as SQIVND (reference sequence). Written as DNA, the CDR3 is TGTGCCAGTAGTAGCCCCCGAGACAGGGGAAGAGAGACCCAGTACTTC. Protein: CASSSPRDRGRETQYF.

The CDR3 reads CASSGRIRGDDTGELFF. CDR3 nucleotides: TGTGCCAGCAGCGGTCGGATACGGGGAGATGACACCGGGGAGCTGTTTTTT. The V call is TRBV9, the J call TRBJ2-2; TRBD2 is a possible D gene (5 bases). Trimming stripped 3 bases from V and 3 bases from J, with 18 bases between. This CDR3 is built from 17 residues. Germline V CDR1 and CDR2: SGDLS, YYNGEE.

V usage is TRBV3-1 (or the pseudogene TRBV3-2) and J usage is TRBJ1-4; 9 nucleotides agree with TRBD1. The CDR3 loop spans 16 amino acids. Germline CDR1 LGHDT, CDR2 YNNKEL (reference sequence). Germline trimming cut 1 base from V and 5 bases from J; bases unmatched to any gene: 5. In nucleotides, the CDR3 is TGTGCCAGCAGCCAAGGATCGGGACAGGGAAATGAAAAACTGTTTTTT. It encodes CASSQGSGQGNEKLFF.

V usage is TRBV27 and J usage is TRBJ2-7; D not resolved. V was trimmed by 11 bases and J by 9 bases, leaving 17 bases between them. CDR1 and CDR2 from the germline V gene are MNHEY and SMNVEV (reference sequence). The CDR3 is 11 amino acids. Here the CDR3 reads CAEGWWRRQYV. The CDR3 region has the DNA TGTGCCGAAGGTTGGTGGCGCCGGCAGTACGTC.

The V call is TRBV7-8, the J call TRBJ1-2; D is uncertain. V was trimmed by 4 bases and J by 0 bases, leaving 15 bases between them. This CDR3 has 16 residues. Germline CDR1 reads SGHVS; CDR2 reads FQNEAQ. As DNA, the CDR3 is TGTGCCAGCAGCTCCGAGGGCGGCAACGCTAACTATGGCTACACCTTC. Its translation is CASSSEGGNANYGYTF. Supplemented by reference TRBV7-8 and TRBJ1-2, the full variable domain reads GAGVSQSPRYKVAKRGQDVALRCDPISGHVSLFWYQQALGQGPEFLTYFQNEAQLDKSGLPSDRFFAERPEGSVSTLKIQRTQQEDSAVYLCASSSEGGNANYGYTFGSGTRLTVV.

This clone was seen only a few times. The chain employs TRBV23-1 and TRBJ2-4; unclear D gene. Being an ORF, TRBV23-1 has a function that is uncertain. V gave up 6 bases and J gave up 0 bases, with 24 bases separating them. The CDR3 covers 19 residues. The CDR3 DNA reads TGCGCCAGCAGCCCCGGGTTCTCGCAGGAGAACCTAGCCAAAAACATTCAGTACTTC. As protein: CASSPGFSQENLAKNIQYF.

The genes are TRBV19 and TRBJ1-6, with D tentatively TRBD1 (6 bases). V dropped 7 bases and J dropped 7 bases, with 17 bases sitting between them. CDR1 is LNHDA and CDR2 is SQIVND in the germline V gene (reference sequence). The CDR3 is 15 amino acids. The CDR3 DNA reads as TGTGCCAGTACGGGACAAACCCGGGGGAATTCACCCCTCCACTTT. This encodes CASTGQTRGNSPLHF.

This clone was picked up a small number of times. The CDR3 spells CASSSGTLTGGLFF. CDR3 nucleotides: TGTGCCAGCAGCTCCGGGACTCTGACCGGGGGACTGTTTTTT. V gene TRBV5-6 combines with J gene TRBJ1-4, with D possibly being TRBD1 (5 bases). Germline values: CDR1 SGHDT, CDR2 YYEEEE. This CDR3 has 14 residues. Trimming removed 3 bases at V and 13 bases at J, with 19 bases between.

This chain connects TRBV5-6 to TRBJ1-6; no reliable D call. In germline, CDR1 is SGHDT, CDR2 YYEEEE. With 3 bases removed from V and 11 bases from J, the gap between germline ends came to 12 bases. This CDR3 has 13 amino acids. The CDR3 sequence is CASSWRSGTPLHF. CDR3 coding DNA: TGTGCCAGCAGCTGGAGGTCCGGAACACCCCTCCACTTT.

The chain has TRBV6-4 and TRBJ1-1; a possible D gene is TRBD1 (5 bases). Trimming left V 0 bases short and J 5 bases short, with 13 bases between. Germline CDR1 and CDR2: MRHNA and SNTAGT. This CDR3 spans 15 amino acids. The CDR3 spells CASSDSGQGLTEAFF. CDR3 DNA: TGTGCCAGCAGTGACTCGGGGCAGGGACTGACTGAAGCTTTCTTT.

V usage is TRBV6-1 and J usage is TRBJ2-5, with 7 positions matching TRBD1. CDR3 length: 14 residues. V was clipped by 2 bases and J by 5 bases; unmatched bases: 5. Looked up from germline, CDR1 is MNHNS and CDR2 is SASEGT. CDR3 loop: CASSERGRGETQYF. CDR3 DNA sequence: TGTGCCAGCAGTGAAAGGGGGCGCGGGGAGACCCAGTACTTC.

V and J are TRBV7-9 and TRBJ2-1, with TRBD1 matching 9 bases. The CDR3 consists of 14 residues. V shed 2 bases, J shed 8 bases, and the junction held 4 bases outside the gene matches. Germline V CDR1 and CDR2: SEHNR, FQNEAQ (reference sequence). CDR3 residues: CASSLPGQGYEQFF. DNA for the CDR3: TGTGCCAGCAGCTTACCGGGACAGGGATATGAGCAGTTCTTC.

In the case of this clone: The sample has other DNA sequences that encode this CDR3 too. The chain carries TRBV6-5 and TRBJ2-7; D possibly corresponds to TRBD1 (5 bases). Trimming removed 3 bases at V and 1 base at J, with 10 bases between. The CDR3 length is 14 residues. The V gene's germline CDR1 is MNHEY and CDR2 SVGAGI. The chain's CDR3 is CASSYSRQSYEQYV. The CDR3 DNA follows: TGTGCCAGCAGTTATTCCAGACAGTCCTACGAGCAGTACGTC.

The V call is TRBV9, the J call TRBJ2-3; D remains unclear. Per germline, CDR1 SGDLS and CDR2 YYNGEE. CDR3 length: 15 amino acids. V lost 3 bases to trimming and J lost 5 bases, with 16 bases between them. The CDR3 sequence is CASSEMGIAGDTQYF. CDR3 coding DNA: TGTGCCAGCAGCGAAATGGGTATTGCCGGAGATACGCAGTATTTT. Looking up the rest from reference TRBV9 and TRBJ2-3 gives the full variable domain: DSGVTQTPKHLITATGQRVTLRCSPRSGDLSVYWYQQSLDQGLQFLIQYYNGEERAKGNILERFSAQQFPDLHSELNLSSLELGDSALYFCASSEMGIAGDTQYFGPGTRLTVL.

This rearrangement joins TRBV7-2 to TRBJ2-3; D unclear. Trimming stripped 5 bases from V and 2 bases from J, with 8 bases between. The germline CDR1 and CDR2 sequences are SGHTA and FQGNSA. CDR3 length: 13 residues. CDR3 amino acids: CASSPPLTDTQYF. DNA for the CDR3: TGTGCCAGCAGCCCTCCGCTCACAGATACGCAGTATTTT.

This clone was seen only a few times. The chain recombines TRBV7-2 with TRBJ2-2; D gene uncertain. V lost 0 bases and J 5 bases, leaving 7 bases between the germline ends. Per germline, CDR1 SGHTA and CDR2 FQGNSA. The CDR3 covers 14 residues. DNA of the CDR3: TGTGCCAGCAGCTTAGCCGTTCGAACCGGGGAGCTGTTTTTT. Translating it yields CASSLAVRTGELFF.

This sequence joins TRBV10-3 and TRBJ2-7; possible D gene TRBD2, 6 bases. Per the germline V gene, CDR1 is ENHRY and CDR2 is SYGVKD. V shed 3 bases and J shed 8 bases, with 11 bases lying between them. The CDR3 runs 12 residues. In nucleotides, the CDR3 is TGTGCCATCAGTGAATCTGGGAGGCAGCAGTACGTC. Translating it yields CAISESGRQQYV.

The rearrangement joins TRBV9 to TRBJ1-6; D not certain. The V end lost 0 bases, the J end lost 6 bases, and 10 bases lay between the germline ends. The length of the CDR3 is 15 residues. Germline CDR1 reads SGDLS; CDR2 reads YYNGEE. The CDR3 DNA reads TGTGCCAGCAGCGTAGATGGACTAAGTAATTCACCCCTCCACTTT. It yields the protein CASSVDGLSNSPLHF.